The clone carrying this TCR beta chain has at least ten counts. Its antigen remains unknown. The data were obtained in a study of neurological immune-mediated disorders. Broader study findings: A possible signature was seen in one related-CDR3 cluster, into which phylogenetic grouping placed the repertoires of 18 of 34 multiple sclerosis patients.

TCRdb called the 5' RACE reads again in MiXCR, with one record for every CDR3 protein. The sample includes some 38,000 distinct CDR3 sequences, 3% to 4.5% of them seen just once. The CDR3 has 13 amino acids. Germline-derived CDR1 and CDR2 are DFQATT and SNEGSKA (reference sequence). The V gene end was trimmed by 3 bases and the J gene end by 9 bases; junction bases not matched to a gene: 5. This sequence was found in a man aged 30-40 years with multiple sclerosis. The sample comprised PBMCs. The chain combines TRBV20-1 with TRBJ2-1; 10 nucleotides align to TRBD2. The DNA for the CDR3 is TGCAGTGCTAGCCCAGCGGGGGGGCCTGAGCAGTTCTTC. Amino acid sequence: CSASPAGGPEQFF.